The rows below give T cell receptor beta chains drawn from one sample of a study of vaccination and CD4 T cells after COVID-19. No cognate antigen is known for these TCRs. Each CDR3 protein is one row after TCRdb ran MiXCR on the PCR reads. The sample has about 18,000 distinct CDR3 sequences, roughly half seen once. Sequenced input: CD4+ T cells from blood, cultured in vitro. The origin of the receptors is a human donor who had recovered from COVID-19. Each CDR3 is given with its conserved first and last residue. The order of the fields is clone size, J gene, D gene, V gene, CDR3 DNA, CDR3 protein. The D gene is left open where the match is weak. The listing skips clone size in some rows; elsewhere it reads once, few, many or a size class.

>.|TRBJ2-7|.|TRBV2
TGTGCCAGCAAAAATGACTTCTCCTACGAGCAGTACTTC
CASKNDFSYEQYF
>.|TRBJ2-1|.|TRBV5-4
TGTGCCAGCAGCCCCCCGGGGCGGAATGAGCAGTTCTTC
CASSPPGRNEQFF
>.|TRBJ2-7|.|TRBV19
TGTGCCAGTAGGGGTGGAGGGCCAGAGCAGTACTTC
CASRGGGPEQYF
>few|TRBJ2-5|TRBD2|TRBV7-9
TGTGCCAGCAGTCGACTAGCGGGGCCCCCCGGAGAGACCCAGTACTTC
CASSRLAGPPGETQYF
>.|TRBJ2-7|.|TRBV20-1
TGCAGTGCTACAGGACAGTCTCCCTACGAGCAGTACTTC
CSATGQSPYEQYF
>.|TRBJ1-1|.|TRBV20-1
TGCAGTGCTAGAGTAGCCGGGTCCAGGGACACTGAAGCTTTCTTT
CSARVAGSRDTEAFF
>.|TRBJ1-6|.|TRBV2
TGTGCCAGCAGTGGTCAGGAAGGTGCACCCCTCCACTTT
CASSGQEGAPLHF
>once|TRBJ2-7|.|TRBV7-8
TGTGCCAGCAGCCCGGCGGGATACCCCAGCGACGAGCAGTACTTC
CASSPAGYPSDEQYF
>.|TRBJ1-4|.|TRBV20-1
TGCAGTGCTAGAGAAAAGAAATACAGCGCAACTAATGAAAAACTGTTTTTT
CSAREKKYSATNEKLFF
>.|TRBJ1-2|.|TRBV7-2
TGTGCCAGCAGCTTAGCTGCAGGGGAAGTCTATGGCTACACCTTC
CASSLAAGEVYGYTF
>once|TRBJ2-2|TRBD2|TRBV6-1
TGTGCCAGCACCCGGCTAGCGGGATCCACCGGGGAGCTGTTTTTT
CASTRLAGSTGELFF
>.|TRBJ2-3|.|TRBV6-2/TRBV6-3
TGTGCCAGCAGTGTCCAAGATACGCAGTATTTT
CASSVQDTQYF
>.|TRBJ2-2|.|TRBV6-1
TGTGCCAGCAGCCCCATAGTTCCCACCGGGGAGCTGTTTTTT
CASSPIVPTGELFF
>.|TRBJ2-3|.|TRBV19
TGTGCCGTCGGCGAGCGGCGGGCCGGCACAGATACGCAGTATTTT
CAVGERRAGTDTQYF
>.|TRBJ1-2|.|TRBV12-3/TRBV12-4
TGTGCCAGCAGTCCCCGGAACGCTGGCTACACCTTC
CASSPRNAGYTF
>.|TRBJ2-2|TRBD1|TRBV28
TGTGCCAGCAGGACAGGGGGCAACACCGGGGAGCTGTTTTTT
CASRTGGNTGELFF
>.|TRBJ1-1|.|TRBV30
TGTGCCTGGAGTGTACTGGGGGTTTCCATGAACACTGAAGCTTTCTTT
CAWSVLGVSMNTEAFF
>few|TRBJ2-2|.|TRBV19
TGTGCCAGTAGTCCCCGGGACGGGAGAAACACCGGGGAGCTGTTTTTT
CASSPRDGRNTGELFF
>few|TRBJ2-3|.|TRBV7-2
TGTGCCAGCAGCTTAAACGGGGGCGCCGGGAGCGATACGCAGTATTTT
CASSLNGGAGSDTQYF
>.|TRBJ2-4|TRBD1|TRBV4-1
TGCGCCAGCAGCCAAACGGGACAGCCGAACATTCAGTACTTC
CASSQTGQPNIQYF
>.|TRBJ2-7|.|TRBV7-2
TGTGCCAGCAGCTTAGGACGGGACTTCTCCTACGAGCAGTACTTC
CASSLGRDFSYEQYF
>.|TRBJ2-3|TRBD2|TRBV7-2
TGTGCCAGCAGCCGAGATTGGGGAGGGGCAGATACGCAGTATTTT
CASSRDWGGADTQYF
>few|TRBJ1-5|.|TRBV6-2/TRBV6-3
TGTGCCAGCAGTTACGGTTATCGGCCCCAGCATTTT
CASSYGYRPQHF
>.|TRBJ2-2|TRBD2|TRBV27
TGTGCCAGCAGTCCCACCCCAGGACTAGCAGGAGACACCGGGGAGCTGTTTTTT
CASSPTPGLAGDTGELFF
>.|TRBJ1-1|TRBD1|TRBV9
TGTGCCAGCAGCGCTGACAGGGGGTTCACTGAAGCTTTCTTT
CASSADRGFTEAFF
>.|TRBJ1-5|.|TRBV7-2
TGTGCCAGCAGCCCCTGGACGGACAATCAGCCCCAGCATTTT
CASSPWTDNQPQHF
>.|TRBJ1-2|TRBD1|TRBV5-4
TGTGCCAGCAGCTCGGACAGGGCCGTAGGAGGCTACACCTTC
CASSSDRAVGGYTF
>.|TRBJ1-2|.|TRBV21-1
TGTGCCAGCAGACCGGGGGACAGGCGATGGAACTATGGCTACACCTTC
CASRPGDRRWNYGYTF
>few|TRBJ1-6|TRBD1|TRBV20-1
TGCAGTGCTAGAGGGCGACAGGGGGCTTCACCCCTCCACTTT
CSARGRQGASPLHF
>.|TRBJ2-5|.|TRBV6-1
TGTGCCAGCAGTGAAGCGATCTTGGGGTTAAGGGGCCGGCAAGAGACCCAGTACTTC
CASSEAILGLRGRQETQYF
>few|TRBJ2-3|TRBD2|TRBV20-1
TGCAGTGCTGAGAGGCGGGAGTCAGATACGCAGTATTTT
CSAERRESDTQYF
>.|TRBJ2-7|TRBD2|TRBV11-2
TGTGCCAGCACCAAACTAGCGGGAGTTGGAGAGCAGTACTTC
CASTKLAGVGEQYF
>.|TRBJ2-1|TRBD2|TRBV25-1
TGTGCCAGCGCCGGGGGGGCAGGCACCTACAATGAGCAGTTCTTC
CASAGGAGTYNEQFF
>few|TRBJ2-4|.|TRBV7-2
TGTGCCAGCAGCTTAGAGAGGGGCCGTTCCGGGGCCATTCAGTACTTC
CASSLERGRSGAIQYF
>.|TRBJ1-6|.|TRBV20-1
TGCAGTGCTGGAGGGGACCGTCATTCACCCCTCCACTTT
CSAGGDRHSPLHF
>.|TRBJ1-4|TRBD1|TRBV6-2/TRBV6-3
TGTGCCAGCAGGGAGCAGGGACAGCTTAATGAAAAACTGTTTTTT
CASREQGQLNEKLFF
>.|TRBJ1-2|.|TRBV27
TGTGCCAGCCGTTCCCTACTACCGACAGAAGGCGGGAATGGCTACACCTTC
CASRSLLPTEGGNGYTF
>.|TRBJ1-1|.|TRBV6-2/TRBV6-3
TGTGCCAGCAGTCGTTCACCCCACAGGGTATCCCACACTGAAGCTTTCTTT
CASSRSPHRVSHTEAFF
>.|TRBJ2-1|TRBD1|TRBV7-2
TGTGCCAGCAGCGTTAGGGGACAGGAGTACAATGAGCAGTTCTTC
CASSVRGQEYNEQFF
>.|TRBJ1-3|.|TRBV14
TGTGCCAGCAGCCAATATTCCAACACCATATATTTT
CASSQYSNTIYF
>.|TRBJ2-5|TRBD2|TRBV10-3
TGTGCCATCAGTGAGGACCGGGAGGGGTGGGAGACCCAGTACTTC
CAISEDREGWETQYF
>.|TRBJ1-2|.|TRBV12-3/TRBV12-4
TGTGCCAGCAGTTTTAATCGAGGCGGCTATGGCTACACCTTC
CASSFNRGGYGYTF
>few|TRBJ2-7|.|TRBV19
TGTGCCAGTAGTATCACAGGGATTTACTCCTACGAGCAGTACTTC
CASSITGIYSYEQYF
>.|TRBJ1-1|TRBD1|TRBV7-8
TGTGCCAGCAGTTATGAGACAGGGCTTGCTTTCTTT
CASSYETGLAFF
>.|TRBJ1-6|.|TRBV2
TGTGCCAGCAATCGGGACGGGGATTCACCCCTCCACTTT
CASNRDGDSPLHF
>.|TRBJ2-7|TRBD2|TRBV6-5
TGTGCCAGCAGTTACGGGGCAGCGGGGGGGCCGGAGGAGCAGTACTTC
CASSYGAAGGPEEQYF
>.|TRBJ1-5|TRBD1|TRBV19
TGTGCCAGTAGTATAGGTGGGACAGCGATTCGGCCCCAGCATTTT
CASSIGGTAIRPQHF
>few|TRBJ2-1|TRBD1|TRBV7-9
TGTGCCAGCAGCACGGGACAGGGGGCAGAAGTGATCCGGCTAAATGAGCAGTTCTTC
CASSTGQGAEVIRLNEQFF
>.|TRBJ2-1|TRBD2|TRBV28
TGTGCCGGTGCTAGCGCTAGCGGGATTCAGCAGTTCTTC
CAGASASGIQQFF